These T cell receptor beta chains were read from a single sample in a study of Graves' ophthalmopathy and Graves' hyperthyroidism. TCRdb fed the multiplex PCR reads into MiXCR, producing one record per CDR3 protein. The sample has roughly 410,000 distinct CDR3 sequences; 15% are singletons. Sequenced: peripheral blood. The receptors originated from a young woman with stable Graves' hyperthyroidism. Both conserved end residues are trimmed from each CDR3. Each record gives: CDR3 protein, V gene, CDR3 length, J gene, clone size. Not every row has a clone size; where given, it reads once, few, many or a size class.

CDR3aa: ASSYQRGAQETQY
v_gene: TRBV7-2
len: 13
j_gene: TRBJ2-5
abundance: .

CDR3aa: ASRARGPHLAMTDYGYT
v_gene: TRBV6-2/TRBV6-3
len: 17
j_gene: TRBJ1-2
abundance: many

CDR3aa: ASSPNRERDGYT
v_gene: TRBV12-3/TRBV12-4
len: 12
j_gene: TRBJ1-2
abundance: many

CDR3aa: ASSWSTVNTGELF
v_gene: TRBV5-1
len: 13
j_gene: TRBJ2-2
abundance: few

CDR3aa: ASSLTAGQPQH
v_gene: TRBV27
len: 11
j_gene: TRBJ1-5
abundance: .

CDR3aa: ASSLSRDGQY
v_gene: TRBV11-2
len: 10
j_gene: TRBJ2-7
abundance: .

CDR3aa: ASSKLSSYNSPLH
v_gene: TRBV6-1
len: 13
j_gene: TRBJ1-6
abundance: few

CDR3aa: ASSPQWDQPQH
v_gene: TRBV18
len: 11
j_gene: TRBJ1-5
abundance: many

CDR3aa: ASNEQGTVRTEAF
v_gene: TRBV12-3/TRBV12-4
len: 13
j_gene: TRBJ1-1
abundance: many

CDR3aa: SAHNMDSLYEQY
v_gene: TRBV20-1
len: 12
j_gene: TRBJ2-7
abundance: .

CDR3aa: ASSPTSGQYNSPLH
v_gene: TRBV7-9
len: 14
j_gene: TRBJ1-6
abundance: many